These 28 T cell receptor beta chains originate from one sample sequenced in a study of T-cell memory formation after mild COVID-19. TCRdb re-called the 5' RACE reads through MiXCR, storing one row per CDR3 protein. This table has 310,000 or so distinct CDR3 sequences, 15% to 20% appearing once. Input material: PBMCs or a T cell subset sorted from them (not recorded which). All receptors come from a man between 18 and 35 years old who had mild COVID-19 (a few samples of this study predate the infection). Cell type and time point are not known.

This clonotype was observed a few times. V gene TRBV18 combines with J gene TRBJ2-5; D is unclear. V lost 2 bases to trimming and J lost 1 base, with 8 bases between them. The CDR3 has 14 residues. Germline V gene lookup returns CDR1 KGHSH and CDR2 LQKENI. The DNA for the CDR3 is TGTGCCAGCTCACCAGGGTCGGCCCAAGAGACCCAGTACTTC. Translating it yields CASSPGSAQETQYF.

This clonotype was seen more than once but under ten times. The V gene is TRBV10-3, the J gene TRBJ2-2; D remains unclear. Germline V CDR1 and CDR2: ENHRY, SYGVKD. The CDR3 is 15 residues long. Trimming left V 3 bases short and J 2 bases short, with 10 bases between. CDR3 protein: CAISDSFRNTGELFF. CDR3 sequence (DNA): TGTGCCATCAGTGATTCTTTTAGAAACACCGGGGAGCTGTTTTTT.

This clonotype has more than one count but fewer than ten. The CDR3 spells CASSLGLADSTDTQYF. DNA for the CDR3: TGTGCCAGCAGCTTGGGGCTAGCAGATAGCACAGATACGCAGTATTTT. The rearrangement links TRBV5-4 to TRBJ2-3, with a possible D match to TRBD2 (5 bases). The V gene lost 0 bases and the J gene lost 0 bases, with 11 bases spanning the gap. CDR3 length equals 16 residues. Looked up from germline, CDR1 is SGHNT and CDR2 is YYREEE (reference sequence).

This clonotype came up many times. This chain uses TRBV6-6 with TRBJ1-6; D is uncertain. Germline assignment: CDR1 MNHNY and CDR2 SVGAGI (reference sequence). V was clipped by 6 bases and J by 5 bases, with 5 bases between them. The CDR3 runs to 12 residues. CDR3 sequence reads: CASSKDNSPLHF. The DNA for the CDR3 is TGTGCCAGCAGCAAGGATAATTCACCCCTCCACTTT.

The table lists this clonotype with a few counts. The V and J genes are TRBV5-5 and TRBJ1-1, with no clear D. Trimming pared 0 bases from V and 11 bases from J, leaving 8 bases between. The CDR3 sequence is 11 residues long. Germline V gives CDR1 SGHKS, CDR2 YYEKEE (reference sequence). CDR3 DNA sequence: TGTGCCAGCAGCTTGGACATCGTGGCTTTCTTT. The encoded protein is CASSLDIVAFF.

This clonotype showed up just a few times. The V and J genes are TRBV12-3 or TRBV12-4 and TRBJ2-2, with 7 bases that match TRBD1. V dropped 1 base and J dropped 8; count of bases not matched to a gene: 4. CDR3 length: 14 amino acids. CDR3 nucleotide sequence: TGTGCCAGCAGTTTAGGACAGGGTAGAGGGGAGCTGTTTTTT. Amino acid sequence: CASSLGQGRGELFF.

The chain is built from TRBV7-9 and TRBJ1-2; maybe TRBD1 (5 bases). The CDR3 runs to 10 residues. V lost 5 bases, J lost 13 bases, and 11 bases lay in between. CDR1 and CDR2 (germline): SEHNR, FQNEAQ (reference sequence). The CDR3 coding sequence is TGTGCCAGCAGCCGGGACCTCCCCACCTTC. It is translated as CASSRDLPTF.

This clonotype was detected only a few times. The rearrangement uses TRBV6-2 or TRBV6-3 and TRBJ2-5; D ambiguous. The CDR3 totals 13 residues. Looked up from germline, CDR1 is MNHEY and CDR2 is SVGEGT. Trimming took 3 bases from V and 2 from J, leaving 7 bases between them. CDR3 nucleotide sequence: TGTGCCAGCAGTTATGGGCCACAAGAGACCCAGTACTTC. Translating gives CASSYGPQETQYF.

The chain combines TRBV9 with TRBJ2-3; TRBD2 is a possible D gene (7 bases). CDR3 size: 15 residues. Germline lookup yields CDR1 SGDLS and CDR2 YYNGEE. Trimming took 4 bases from V and 4 from J, leaving 16 bases between them. CDR3 loop: CASSLSGGGADTQYF. CDR3 sequence (DNA): TGTGCCAGCAGCCTATCGGGGGGCGGAGCAGATACGCAGTATTTT.

The chain recombines TRBV5-1 with TRBJ2-3; 7 nucleotides line up with TRBD1. There are 21 residues in the CDR3. The germline V gene encodes CDR1 SGHRS and CDR2 YFSETQ. Unmatched junction bases numbered 21, after V lost 1 base and J lost 1 base. CDR3 DNA: TGCGCCAGCAGCTTGCGTCCCCACGGGACAGCATATGTGGAGGGCACAGATACGCAGTATTTT. Protein: CASSLRPHGTAYVEGTDTQYF.

Ten or more counts support this clonotype. The V call is TRBV12-3 or TRBV12-4, the J call TRBJ2-5; D is perhaps TRBD1 or TRBD2 (7 bases each). The CDR3 is 14 residues long. The ends were cut back, 6 bases at V and 3 bases at J, with 14 bases in the middle. CDR3 region: CASSPTGREETQYF. The CDR3 bases are TGTGCCAGCAGCCCGACAGGGAGGGAAGAGACCCAGTACTTC.

V usage is TRBV12-3 or TRBV12-4 and J usage is TRBJ2-2; 7 bases agree with TRBD1. Trimming cost V 6 bases and J 6 bases; bases outside gene matches: 10. This CDR3 region has 15 residues. The CDR3 bases are TGTGCCAGCAGCCTCCCTGACAGGGTCCCCGGGGAGCTGTTTTTT. It yields the protein CASSLPDRVPGELFF.

This clonotype was observed at least ten times. The chain employs TRBV5-1 and TRBJ2-1, with D unresolved. The germline V gene has CDR1 SGHRS and CDR2 YFSETQ. The CDR3 length is 14 residues. V lost 4 bases to trimming and J lost 3 bases, with 11 bases between them. The DNA of the CDR3 is TGCGCCAGCAGCCTCCTGGCCCTCTACAATGAGCAGTTCTTC. Protein: CASSLLALYNEQFF.

This clonotype was counted between two and nine times. This chain connects TRBV20-1 to TRBJ2-4; no definite D call. The CDR3 is 13 amino acids. V shed 3 bases and J shed 3 bases, with 9 bases lying between them. Germline V gives CDR1 DFQATT, CDR2 SNEGSKA (reference sequence). The CDR3, as DNA: TGCAGTGCTAGCCGATGGGGCAAAAACATTCAGTACTTC. This sequence encodes CSASRWGKNIQYF.

The J gene is TRBJ1-2, the V gene TRBV5-4; D might be TRBD1 (6 bases). This CDR3 has 13 amino acids. Trimming took 5 bases from V and 3 from J, leaving 11 bases between them. Germline V gene sequence: CDR1 SGHNT, CDR2 YYREEE (reference sequence). Here the CDR3 reads CASRYRTDYGYTF. CDR3 in DNA: TGTGCCAGCAGATATCGGACAGACTATGGCTACACCTTC.

A few counts support this clonotype. The gene calls are TRBV5-1 and TRBJ2-2; maybe TRBD1 (6 bases). This CDR3 comprises 15 residues. The V end lost 3 bases, the J end lost 0 bases, and 9 bases lay between the germline ends. CDR1 is SGHRS and CDR2 is YFSETQ in the germline V gene. The CDR3 is CASSWGHPNTGELFF. The CDR3 DNA follows: TGCGCCAGCAGCTGGGGACACCCGAACACCGGGGAGCTGTTTTTT.

V usage is TRBV6-6 and J usage is TRBJ1-2; TRBD1 might be the D (5 bases). This CDR3 comprises 15 residues. V shed 2 bases and J shed 8 bases, with 18 bases lying between them. Germline V CDR1 and CDR2: MNHNY, SVGAGI (reference sequence). The CDR3 DNA is TGTGCCAGCAGTTACCTCGGGGGGGGATCGGGCGGCTACACCTTC. Protein: CASSYLGGGSGGYTF.

This clonotype has a single count. V usage is TRBV21-1 and J usage is TRBJ1-6; TRBD1 was called by the table and not checked on the DNA. TRBV21-1 is a listed pseudogene. CDR3 length: 15 amino acids. This chain's CDR3 is CASSLLTGINSPLHF. The CDR3 DNA follows: TGTGCCAGCAGCTTATTAACAGGGATCAATTCACCCCTCCACTTT.

The rearrangement links TRBV18 to TRBJ2-6, with TRBD2 identical over 7 bases. The CDR3 extends over 18 amino acids. V was clipped by 2 bases and J by 0 bases; unmatched bases: 7. Germline V CDR1 and CDR2: KGHSH, LQKENI. The CDR3 loop is CASSPFSQRGSGANVLTF. CDR3 DNA sequence: TGTGCCAGCTCACCATTTTCTCAGCGGGGCTCTGGGGCCAACGTCCTGACTTTC.

Concerning this clonotype itself: An end of the junction differs from the germline gene, which may be a read error. The J gene is TRBJ2-5, the V gene TRBV3-1; D gene ambiguous. Germline V lookup: CDR1 LGHDT, CDR2 YNNKEL (reference sequence). The CDR3 consists of 10 residues. The CDR3 DNA is TGTGCCAGCAGCCAAGGGACCCAGTACTTC. As protein: CASSQGTQYF.

The sample holds a few counts of this clonotype. The gene calls are TRBV13 and TRBJ2-3, with TRBD1 identical over 9 bases. V shed 4 bases, J shed 0 bases, and the junction held 8 bases outside the gene matches. The CDR3 is 17 amino acids. CDR1 and CDR2 (germline): PRHDT, FYEKMQ (reference sequence). The CDR3 here is CASSSETGTGSTDTQYF. The CDR3 DNA is TGTGCCAGCAGCTCCGAAACCGGGACAGGGAGCACAGATACGCAGTATTTT. Supplemented by reference TRBV13 and TRBJ2-3, the full variable domain reads AAGVIQSPRHLIKEKRETATLKCYPIPRHDTVYWYQQGPGQDPQFLISFYEKMQSDKGSIPDRFSAQQFSDYHSELNMSSLELGDSALYFCASSSETGTGSTDTQYFGPGTRLTVL.

This clonotype was seen only a few times. The chain employs TRBV4-3 and TRBJ2-1, with D perhaps TRBD2 (6 bases). V was trimmed by 3 bases and J by 0 bases, leaving 15 bases between them. The germline CDR1 and CDR2 sequences are LGHNA and YSLEER. CDR3 length equals 17 residues. The CDR3 here is CASSHRTGLSSYNEQFF. The DNA of the CDR3 is TGCGCCAGCAGCCACCGCACGGGACTCAGCTCCTACAATGAGCAGTTCTTC.

The chain employs TRBV7-9 and TRBJ2-1, with TRBD2 identical over 7 bases. The V gene's germline CDR1 is SEHNR and CDR2 FQNEAQ (reference sequence). J was trimmed by 2 bases and V by 7 bases; bases with no gene match: 8. The CDR3 length is 15 residues. The CDR3 sequence: CASTTGGGPYNEQFF. CDR3 DNA sequence: TGTGCCAGCACCACAGGCGGGGGACCCTACAATGAGCAGTTCTTC.

The gene calls are TRBV9 and TRBJ1-5; 7 bases align to TRBD1. J gave up 3 bases and V 7 bases, and 1 base lay outside the gene matches. Germline CDR1 reads SGDLS; CDR2 reads YYNGEE. This CDR3 contains 12 residues. CDR3 region: CASGTVNQPQHF. DNA for the CDR3: TGTGCCAGCGGGACAGTCAATCAGCCCCAGCATTTT.

This rearrangement joins TRBV19 to TRBJ1-2; D gene uncertain. Germline CDR1 and CDR2: LNHDA and SQIVND (reference sequence). The CDR3 extends over 13 amino acids. The germline V and J ends were trimmed by 1 base and 4 bases, with 7 bases remaining between them. The CDR3 DNA follows: TGTGCCAGTAGTATAGCGGCAGCCTATGGCTACACCTTC. It is translated as CASSIAAAYGYTF.

This clonotype was counted only a few times. The chain carries TRBV20-1 and TRBJ1-2; 8 bases line up with TRBD1. After removal of 0 bases from V and 8 bases from J, the junction contained 11 bases not matched to a gene. From germline, CDR1 is DFQATT and CDR2 SNEGSKA (reference sequence). The CDR3 is 15 residues long. CDR3 sequence (DNA): TGCAGTGCTAGAGACTCCGGGACAGGCAATCTGGGCTACACCTTC. Amino acid sequence: CSARDSGTGNLGYTF.

This clonotype has more than one count but fewer than ten. CDR3 sequence reads: CSVETGGGTEAFF. The DNA of the CDR3 is TGCAGCGTGGAGACAGGGGGAGGCACTGAAGCTTTCTTT. The chain has TRBV29-1 and TRBJ1-1, with 9 positions matching TRBD1. Germline CDR1 and CDR2: SQVTM and ANQGSEA. The CDR3 has 13 amino acids. V was pared by 6 bases and J by 4 bases, with 6 bases of the junction left unmatched.

This clonotype showed up many times. This chain connects TRBV7-3 to TRBJ2-6, with no clear D. Trimming left V 1 base short and J 0 bases short, with 1 base between. The CDR3 runs 14 residues. The V gene's germline CDR1 is SGHTA and CDR2 FQGTGA. CDR3 sequence (DNA): TGTGCCAGCAGCTTAAACTCTGGGGCCAACGTCCTGACTTTC. Encoded protein: CASSLNSGANVLTF.